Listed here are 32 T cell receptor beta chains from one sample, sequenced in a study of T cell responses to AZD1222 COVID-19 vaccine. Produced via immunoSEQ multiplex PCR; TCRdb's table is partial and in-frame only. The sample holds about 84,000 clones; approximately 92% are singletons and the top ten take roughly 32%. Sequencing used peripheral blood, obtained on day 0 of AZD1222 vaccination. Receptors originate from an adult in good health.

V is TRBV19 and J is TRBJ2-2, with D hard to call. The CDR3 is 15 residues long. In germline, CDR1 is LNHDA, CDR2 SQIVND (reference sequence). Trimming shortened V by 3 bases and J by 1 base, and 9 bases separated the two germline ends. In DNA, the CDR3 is TGTGCCAGTAGTATCCTCCGGAGGAACACCGGGGAGCTGTTTTTT. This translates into CASSILRRNTGELFF.

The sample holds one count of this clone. For the CDR3, the DNA is TGTGCCAGCAGTTTTTTCTCTGAAGCTTTCTTT. Its translation is CASSFFSEAFF. V and J are TRBV27 and TRBJ1-1; D not certain. Germline CDR1 reads MNHEY; CDR2 reads SMNVEV (reference sequence). Trimming stripped 3 bases from V and 6 bases from J, with 5 bases between. This CDR3 has 11 amino acids.

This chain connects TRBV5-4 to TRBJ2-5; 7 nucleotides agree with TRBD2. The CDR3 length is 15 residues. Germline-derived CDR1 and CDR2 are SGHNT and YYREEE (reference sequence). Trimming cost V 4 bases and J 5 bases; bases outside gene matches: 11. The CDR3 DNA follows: TGTGCCAGCAGCGATTCCGCGGGAGACATGGAGACCCAGTACTTC. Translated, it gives CASSDSAGDMETQYF.

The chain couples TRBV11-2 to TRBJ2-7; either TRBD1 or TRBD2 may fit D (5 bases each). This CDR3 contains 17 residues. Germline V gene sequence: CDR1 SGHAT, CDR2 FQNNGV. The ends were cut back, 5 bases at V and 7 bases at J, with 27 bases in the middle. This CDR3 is CASSQRGVGDPSKEQYF. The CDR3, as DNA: TGTGCCAGCAGCCAGAGGGGTGTGGGGGACCCCTCCAAAGAGCAGTACTTC.

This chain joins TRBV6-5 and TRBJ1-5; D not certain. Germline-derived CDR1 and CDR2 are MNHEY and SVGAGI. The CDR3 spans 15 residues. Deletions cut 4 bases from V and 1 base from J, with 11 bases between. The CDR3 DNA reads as TGTGCCAGCAGTTCTCTTAGCCAGAGCAATCAGCCCCAGCATTTT. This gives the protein CASSSLSQSNQPQHF.

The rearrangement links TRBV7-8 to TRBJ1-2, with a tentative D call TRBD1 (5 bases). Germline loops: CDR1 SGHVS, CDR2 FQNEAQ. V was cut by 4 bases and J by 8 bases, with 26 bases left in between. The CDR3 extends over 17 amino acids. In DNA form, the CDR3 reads TGTGCCAGCAGCTCTTTGCGGCTCGCAGGGTTTGCTTTCGGCTACACCTTC. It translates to CASSSLRLAGFAFGYTF.

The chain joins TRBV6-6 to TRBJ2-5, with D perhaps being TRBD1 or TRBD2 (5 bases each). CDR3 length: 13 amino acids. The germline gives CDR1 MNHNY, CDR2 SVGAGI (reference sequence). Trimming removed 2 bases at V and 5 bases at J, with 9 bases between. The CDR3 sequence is CASSYRDGETQYF. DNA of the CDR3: TGTGCCAGCAGTTACAGGGACGGGGAGACCCAGTACTTC.

The CDR3 DNA sequence: TGCGCCAGCAGCCAGTCTCCGGGACTAGCGGACTACGAGCAGTACTTC. Encoded protein: CASSQSPGLADYEQYF. The V and J genes are TRBV4-1 and TRBJ2-7; 11 nucleotides match TRBD2. Germline trimming cut 3 bases from V and 3 bases from J; bases unmatched to any gene: 7. Germline CDR1 MGHRA, CDR2 YSYEKL. The CDR3 totals 16 residues.

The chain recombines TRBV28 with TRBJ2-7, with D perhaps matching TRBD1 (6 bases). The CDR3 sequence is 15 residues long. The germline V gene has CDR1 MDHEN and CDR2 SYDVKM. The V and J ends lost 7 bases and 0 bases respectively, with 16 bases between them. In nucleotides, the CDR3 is TGTGCCAGCAACCTCAAGGGACACAACTCCTACGAGCAGTACTTC. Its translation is CASNLKGHNSYEQYF.

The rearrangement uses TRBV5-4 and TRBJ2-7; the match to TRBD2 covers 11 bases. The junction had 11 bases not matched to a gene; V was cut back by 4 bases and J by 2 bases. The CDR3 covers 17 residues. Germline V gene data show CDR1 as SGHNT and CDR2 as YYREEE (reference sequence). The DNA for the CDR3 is TGTGCCAGCAGCGAGACGAAACTAGCGGGAGCACCCTACGAGCAGTACTTC. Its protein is CASSETKLAGAPYEQYF.

This chain's CDR3 is CASTLSDRLNQPQHF. The CDR3 DNA reads TGTGCCAGCACCCTATCGGACAGACTAAATCAGCCCCAGCATTTT. V is TRBV28 and J is TRBJ1-5; TRBD1 is a possible D gene (6 bases). Trimming stripped 7 bases from V and 4 bases from J, with 17 bases between. This CDR3 spans 15 amino acids. Germline-derived CDR1 and CDR2 are MDHEN and SYDVKM.

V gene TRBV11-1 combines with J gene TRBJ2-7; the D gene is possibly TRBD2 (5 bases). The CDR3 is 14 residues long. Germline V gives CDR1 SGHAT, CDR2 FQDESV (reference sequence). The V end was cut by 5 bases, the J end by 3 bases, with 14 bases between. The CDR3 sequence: CASSAARGFYEQYF. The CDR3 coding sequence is TGTGCCAGCAGCGCGGCAAGAGGGTTCTACGAGCAGTACTTC.

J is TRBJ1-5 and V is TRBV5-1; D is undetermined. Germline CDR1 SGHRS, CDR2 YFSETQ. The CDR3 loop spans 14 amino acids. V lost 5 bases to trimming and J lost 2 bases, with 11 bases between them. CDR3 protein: CASSPGVGNQPQHF. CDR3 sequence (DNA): TGCGCCAGCAGTCCCGGAGTGGGCAATCAGCCCCAGCATTTT.

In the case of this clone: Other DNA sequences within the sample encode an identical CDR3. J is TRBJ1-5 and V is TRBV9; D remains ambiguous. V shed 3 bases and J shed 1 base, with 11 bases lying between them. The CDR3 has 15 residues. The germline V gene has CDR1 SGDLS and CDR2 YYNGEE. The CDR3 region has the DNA TGTGCCAGCAGCGCTGGCGGAGGGAGCAATCAGCCCCAGCATTTT. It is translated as CASSAGGGSNQPQHF.

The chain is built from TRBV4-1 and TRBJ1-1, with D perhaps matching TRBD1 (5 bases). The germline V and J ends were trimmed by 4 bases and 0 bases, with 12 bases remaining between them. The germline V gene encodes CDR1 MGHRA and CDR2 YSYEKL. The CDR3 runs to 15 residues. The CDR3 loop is CASSRWTYLNTEAFF. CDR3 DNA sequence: TGCGCCAGCAGCCGATGGACATACTTGAACACTGAAGCTTTCTTT.

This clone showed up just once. CDR3 amino acids: CASSSRTGLTEAFF. CDR3 nucleotides: TGTGCCAGCAGTTCGAGGACAGGGCTCACTGAAGCTTTCTTT. This chain connects TRBV28 to TRBJ1-1; TRBD1 aligns across 8 bases. Germline CDR1 reads MDHEN; CDR2 reads SYDVKM. The CDR3 consists of 14 residues. Trimming at V came to 4 bases and at J to 4 bases, leaving 5 bases not matched to a gene.

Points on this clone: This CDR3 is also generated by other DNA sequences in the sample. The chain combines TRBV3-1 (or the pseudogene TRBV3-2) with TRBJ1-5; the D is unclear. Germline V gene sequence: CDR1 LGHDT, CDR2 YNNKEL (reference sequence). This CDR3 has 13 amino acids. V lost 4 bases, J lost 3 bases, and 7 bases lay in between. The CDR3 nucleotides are TGTGCCAGCAGCCCCGGACTCAATCAGCCCCAGCATTTT. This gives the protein CASSPGLNQPQHF.

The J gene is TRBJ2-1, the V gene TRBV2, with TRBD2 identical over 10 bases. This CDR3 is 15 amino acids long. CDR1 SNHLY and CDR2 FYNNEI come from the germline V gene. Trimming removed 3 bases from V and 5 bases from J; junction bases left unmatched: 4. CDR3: CASSDKTSGHNEQFF. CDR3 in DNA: TGTGCCAGCAGTGATAAGACTAGCGGGCACAATGAGCAGTTCTTC.

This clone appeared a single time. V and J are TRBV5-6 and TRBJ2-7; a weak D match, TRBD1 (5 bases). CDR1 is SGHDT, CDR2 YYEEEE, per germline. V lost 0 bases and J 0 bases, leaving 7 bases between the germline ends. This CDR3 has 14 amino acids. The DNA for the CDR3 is TGTGCCAGCAGCTTGGACAGGAGCTCCTACGAGCAGTACTTC. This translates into CASSLDRSSYEQYF.

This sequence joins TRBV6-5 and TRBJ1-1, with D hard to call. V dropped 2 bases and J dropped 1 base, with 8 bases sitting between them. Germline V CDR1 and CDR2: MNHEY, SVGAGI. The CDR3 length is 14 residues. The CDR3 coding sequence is TGTGCCAGCAGTTACAGGTCGGCGAACACTGAAGCTTTCTTT. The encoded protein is CASSYRSANTEAFF.

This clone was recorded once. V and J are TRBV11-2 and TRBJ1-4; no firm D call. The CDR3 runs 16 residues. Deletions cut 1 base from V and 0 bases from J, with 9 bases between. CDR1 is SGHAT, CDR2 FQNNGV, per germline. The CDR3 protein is CASSLVGYATNEKLFF. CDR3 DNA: TGTGCCAGCAGCTTAGTTGGGTATGCAACTAATGAAAAACTGTTTTTT.

CDR3 loop: CASAITSNQPQHF. CDR3 DNA: TGCGCCAGCGCAATTACGAGCAATCAGCCCCAGCATTTT. The chain links TRBV10-2 to TRBJ1-5; D is uncertain. The germline gives CDR1 WSHSY, CDR2 SAAADI. This CDR3 is built from 13 residues. With 8 bases removed from V and 1 base from J, the gap between germline ends came to 9 bases.

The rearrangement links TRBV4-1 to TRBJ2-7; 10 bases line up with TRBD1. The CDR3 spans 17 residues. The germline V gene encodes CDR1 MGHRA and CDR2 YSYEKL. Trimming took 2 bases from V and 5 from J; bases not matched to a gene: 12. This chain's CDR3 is CASSQTPPGTGVDEQYF. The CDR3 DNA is TGCGCCAGCAGCCAAACACCCCCCGGGACAGGGGTCGACGAGCAGTACTTC.

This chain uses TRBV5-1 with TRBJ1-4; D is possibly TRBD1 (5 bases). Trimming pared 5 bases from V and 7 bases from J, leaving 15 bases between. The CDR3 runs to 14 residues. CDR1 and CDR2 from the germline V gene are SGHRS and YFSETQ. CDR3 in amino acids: CASSPGSGPEKLFF. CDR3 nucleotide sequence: TGCGCCAGCAGTCCAGGGTCCGGGCCTGAAAAACTGTTTTTT.

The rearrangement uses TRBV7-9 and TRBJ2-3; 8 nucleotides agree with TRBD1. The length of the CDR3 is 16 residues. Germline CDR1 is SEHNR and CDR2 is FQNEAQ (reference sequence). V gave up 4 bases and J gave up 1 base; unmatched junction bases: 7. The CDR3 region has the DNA TGTGCCAGCAGCTCCTGGACAGGGAGAGGCACAGATACGCAGTATTTT. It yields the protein CASSSWTGRGTDTQYF.

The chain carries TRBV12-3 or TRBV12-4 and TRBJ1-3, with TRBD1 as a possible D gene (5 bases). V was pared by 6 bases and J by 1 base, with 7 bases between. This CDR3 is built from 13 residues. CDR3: CASRGTSGNTIYF. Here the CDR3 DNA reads TGTGCCAGCAGGGGGACTTCTGGAAACACCATATATTTT.

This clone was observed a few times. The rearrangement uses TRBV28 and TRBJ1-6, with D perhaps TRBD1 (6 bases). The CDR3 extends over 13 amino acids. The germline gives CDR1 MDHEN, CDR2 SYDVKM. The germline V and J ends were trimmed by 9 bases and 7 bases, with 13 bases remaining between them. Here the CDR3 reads CASGGRPNSPLHF. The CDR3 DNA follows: TGTGCCAGTGGGGGGCGGCCCAATTCACCCCTCCACTTT.

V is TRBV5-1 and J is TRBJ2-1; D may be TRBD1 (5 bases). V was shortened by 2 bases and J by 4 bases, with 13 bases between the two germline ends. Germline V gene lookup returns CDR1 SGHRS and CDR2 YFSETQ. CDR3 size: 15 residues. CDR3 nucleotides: TGCGCCAGCAGCTTCGAAGGGGCTTCATACAATGAGCAGTTCTTC. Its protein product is CASSFEGASYNEQFF. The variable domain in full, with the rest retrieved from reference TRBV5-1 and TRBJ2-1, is KAGVTQTPRYLIKTRGQQVTLSCSPISGHRSVSWYQQTPGQGLQFLFEYFSETQRNKGNFPGRFSGRQFSNSRSEMNVSTLELGDSALYLCASSFEGASYNEQFFGPGTRLTVL.

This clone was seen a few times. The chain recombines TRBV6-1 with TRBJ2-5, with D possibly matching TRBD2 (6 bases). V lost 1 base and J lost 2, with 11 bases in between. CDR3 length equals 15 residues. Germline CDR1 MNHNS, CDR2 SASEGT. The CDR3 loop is CASSEVGGEQETQYF. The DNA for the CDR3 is TGTGCCAGCAGTGAAGTAGGAGGGGAGCAAGAGACCCAGTACTTC.

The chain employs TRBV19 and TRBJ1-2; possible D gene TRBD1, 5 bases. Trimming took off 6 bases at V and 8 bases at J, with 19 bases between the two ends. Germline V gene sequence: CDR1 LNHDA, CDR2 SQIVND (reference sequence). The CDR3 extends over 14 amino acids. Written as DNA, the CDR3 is TGTGCCAGTAGCAGGACATTGTGGGGATCCGGCTACACCTTC. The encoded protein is CASSRTLWGSGYTF.

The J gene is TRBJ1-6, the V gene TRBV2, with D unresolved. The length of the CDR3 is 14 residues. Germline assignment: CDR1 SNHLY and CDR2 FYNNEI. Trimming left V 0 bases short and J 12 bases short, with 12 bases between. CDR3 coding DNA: TGTGCCAGCAGTGAAGCGGGAACATCGGTACCCCTCCACTTT. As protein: CASSEAGTSVPLHF.

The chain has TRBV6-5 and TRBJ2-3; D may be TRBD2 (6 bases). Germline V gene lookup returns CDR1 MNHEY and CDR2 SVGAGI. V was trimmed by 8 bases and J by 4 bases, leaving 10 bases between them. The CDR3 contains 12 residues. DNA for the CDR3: TGTGCCAGCGGTCGGGGGTCAGATACGCAGTATTTT. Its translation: CASGRGSDTQYF.